The subject of this entry is one TCR beta chain. Its antigen remains unidentified. The CDR3 has 14 residues. Germline CDR1 and CDR2: MDHEN and SYDVKM. V was trimmed by 3 bases and J by 8 bases, leaving 16 bases between them. The entry originates in a study of T cell responses to AZD1222 COVID-19 vaccine. Study-level results: Across the whole spike, CD4 TCRs peaked at regions 160-218 and 743-854.

Assay: immunoSEQ multiplex PCR; the TCRdb copy retains only in-frame clones and omits some. Of about 150,000 clones listed, 92% were seen once; the top ten hold about 3.3%. V is TRBV28 and J is TRBJ1-2, with D possibly being TRBD1 (6 bases). The TCR comes from an adult who received the AZD1222 COVID-19 vaccine. Specimen: peripheral blood, collected 28 days after the second AZD1222 dose. The CDR3: CASSFSAGASGYTF. CDR3 bases: TGTGCCAGCAGTTTTTCTGCAGGGGCGAGCGGCTACACCTTC.